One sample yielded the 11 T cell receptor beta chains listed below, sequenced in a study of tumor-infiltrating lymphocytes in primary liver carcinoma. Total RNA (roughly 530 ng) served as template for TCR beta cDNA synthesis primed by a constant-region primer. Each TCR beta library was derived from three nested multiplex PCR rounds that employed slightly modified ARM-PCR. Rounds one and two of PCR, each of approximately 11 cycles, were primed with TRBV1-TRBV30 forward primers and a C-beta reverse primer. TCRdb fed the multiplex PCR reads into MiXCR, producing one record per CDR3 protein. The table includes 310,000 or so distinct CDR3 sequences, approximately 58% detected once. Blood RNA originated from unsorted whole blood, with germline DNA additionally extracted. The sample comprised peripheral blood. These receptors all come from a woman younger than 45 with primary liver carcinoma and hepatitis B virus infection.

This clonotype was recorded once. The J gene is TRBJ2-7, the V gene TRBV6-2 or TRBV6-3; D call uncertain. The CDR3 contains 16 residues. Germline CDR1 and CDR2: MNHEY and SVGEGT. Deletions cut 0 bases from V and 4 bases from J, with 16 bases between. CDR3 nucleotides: TGTGCCAGCAGTTACTCGAGACATAGGAGTCCTTACGAGCAGTACTTC. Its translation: CASSYSRHRSPYEQYF.

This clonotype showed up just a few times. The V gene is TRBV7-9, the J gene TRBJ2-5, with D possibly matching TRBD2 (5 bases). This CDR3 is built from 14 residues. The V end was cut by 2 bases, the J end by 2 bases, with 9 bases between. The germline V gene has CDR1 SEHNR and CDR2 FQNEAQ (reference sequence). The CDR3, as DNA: TGTGCCAGCAGCTTATTTGGGGAGCAAGAGACCCAGTACTTC. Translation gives CASSLFGEQETQYF. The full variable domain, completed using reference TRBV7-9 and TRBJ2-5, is DTGVSQNPRHKITKRGQNVTFRCDPISEHNRLYWYRQTLGQGPEFLTYFQNEAQLEKSRLLSDRFSAERPKGSFSTLEIQRTEQGDSAMYLCASSLFGEQETQYFGPGTRLLVL.

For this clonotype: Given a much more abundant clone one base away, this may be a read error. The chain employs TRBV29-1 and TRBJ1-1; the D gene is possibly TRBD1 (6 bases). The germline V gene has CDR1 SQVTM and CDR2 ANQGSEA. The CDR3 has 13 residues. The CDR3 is CSGGQSMNTEAYF. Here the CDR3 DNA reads TGCAGCGGTGGACAGTCAATGAACACTGAAGCTTACTTT.

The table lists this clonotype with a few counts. The CDR3 is CASSEFFLSGNTIYF. CDR3 coding DNA: TGTGCCAGCAGTGAATTTTTCCTATCTGGAAACACCATATATTTT. The rearrangement uses TRBV6-1 and TRBJ1-3, with D unresolved. CDR1 and CDR2 from the germline V gene are MNHNS and SASEGT. The CDR3 runs 15 residues. Trimming shortened V by 2 bases and J by 1 base, and 9 bases separated the two germline ends.

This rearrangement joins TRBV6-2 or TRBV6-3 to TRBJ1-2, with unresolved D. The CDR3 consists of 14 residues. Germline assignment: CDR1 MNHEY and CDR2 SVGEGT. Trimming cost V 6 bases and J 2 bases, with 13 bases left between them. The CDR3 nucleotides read TGTGCCAGCAGGACCGCGTACATAAACTATGGCTACACCTTC. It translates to CASRTAYINYGYTF.

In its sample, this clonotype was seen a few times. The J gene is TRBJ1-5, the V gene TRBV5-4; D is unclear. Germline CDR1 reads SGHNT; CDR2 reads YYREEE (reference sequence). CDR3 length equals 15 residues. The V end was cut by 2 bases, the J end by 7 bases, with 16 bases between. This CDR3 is CASSFGPGAGQPQHF. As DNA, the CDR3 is TGTGCCAGCAGCTTCGGCCCGGGAGCGGGGCAGCCCCAGCATTTT.

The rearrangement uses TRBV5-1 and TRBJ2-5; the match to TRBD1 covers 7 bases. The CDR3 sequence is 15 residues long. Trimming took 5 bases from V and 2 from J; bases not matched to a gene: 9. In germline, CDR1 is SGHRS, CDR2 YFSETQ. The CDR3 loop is CASRGSDRAQETQYF. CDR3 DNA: TGCGCCAGCAGAGGCTCCGACAGGGCACAAGAGACCCAGTACTTC.

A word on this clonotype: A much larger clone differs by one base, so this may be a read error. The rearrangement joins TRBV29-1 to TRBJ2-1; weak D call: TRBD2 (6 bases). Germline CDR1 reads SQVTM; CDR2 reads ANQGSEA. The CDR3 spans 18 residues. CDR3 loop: CGVEDPGGTRHNTLGQFF. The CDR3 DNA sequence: TGCGGCGTTGAAGATCCTGGCGGGACCAGACATAATACATTGGGACAGTTCTTC.

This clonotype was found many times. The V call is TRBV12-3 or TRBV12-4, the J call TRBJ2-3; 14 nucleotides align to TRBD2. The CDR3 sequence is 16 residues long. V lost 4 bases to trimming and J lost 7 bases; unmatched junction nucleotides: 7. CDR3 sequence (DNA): TGTGCCAGCAGTTCGACTAGCGGGAGGGCCACGAATACGCAGTATTTT. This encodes CASSSTSGRATNTQYF.

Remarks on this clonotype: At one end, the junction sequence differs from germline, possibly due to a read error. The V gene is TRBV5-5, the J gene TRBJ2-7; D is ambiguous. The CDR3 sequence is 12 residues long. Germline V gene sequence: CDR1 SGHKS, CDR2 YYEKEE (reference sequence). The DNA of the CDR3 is TGTACCAGCAGCCTCCCGAGCTACGAGCAGTACTTC. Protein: CTSSLPSYEQYF.

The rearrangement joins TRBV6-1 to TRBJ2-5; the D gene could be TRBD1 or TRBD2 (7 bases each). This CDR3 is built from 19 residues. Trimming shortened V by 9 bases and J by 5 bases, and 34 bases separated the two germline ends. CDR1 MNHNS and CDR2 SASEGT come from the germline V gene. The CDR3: CARRTGVFLAVPRAETQYF. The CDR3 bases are TGTGCCAGGAGAACAGGGGTTTTCCTAGCGGTCCCCCGGGCGGAGACCCAGTACTTC.